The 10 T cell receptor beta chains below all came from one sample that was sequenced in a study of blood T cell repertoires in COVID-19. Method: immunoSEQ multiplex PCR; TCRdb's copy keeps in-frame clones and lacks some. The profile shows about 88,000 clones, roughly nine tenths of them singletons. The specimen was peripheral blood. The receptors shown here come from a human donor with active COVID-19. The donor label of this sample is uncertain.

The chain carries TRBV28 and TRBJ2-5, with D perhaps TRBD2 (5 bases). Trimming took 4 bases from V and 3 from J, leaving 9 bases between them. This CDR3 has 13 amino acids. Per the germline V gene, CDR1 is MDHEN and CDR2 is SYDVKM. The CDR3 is CASSSGLEETQYF. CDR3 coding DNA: TGTGCCAGCAGTTCAGGACTCGAAGAGACCCAGTACTTC.

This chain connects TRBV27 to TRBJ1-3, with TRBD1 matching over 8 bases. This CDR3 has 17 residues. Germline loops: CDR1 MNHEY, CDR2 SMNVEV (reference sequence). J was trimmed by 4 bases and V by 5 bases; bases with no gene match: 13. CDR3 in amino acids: CASSRSYATGEGNTIYF. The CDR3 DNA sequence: TGTGCCAGCAGTCGCAGTTATGCGACAGGGGAGGGAAACACCATATATTTT.

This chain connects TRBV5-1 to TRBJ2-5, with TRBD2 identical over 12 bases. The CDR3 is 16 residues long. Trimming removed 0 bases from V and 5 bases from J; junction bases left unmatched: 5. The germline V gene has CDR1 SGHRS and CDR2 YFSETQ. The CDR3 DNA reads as TGCGCCAGCAGCTTGGGACTAGCGGGGGCTCTGGAGACCCAGTACTTC. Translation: CASSLGLAGALETQYF.

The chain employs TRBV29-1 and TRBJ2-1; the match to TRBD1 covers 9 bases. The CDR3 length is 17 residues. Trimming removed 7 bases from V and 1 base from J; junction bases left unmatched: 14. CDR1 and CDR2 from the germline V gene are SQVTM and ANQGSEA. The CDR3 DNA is TGCAGCGGCAACCCGGACAGGGGAGACGGATCCTACAATGAGCAGTTCTTC. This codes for CSGNPDRGDGSYNEQFF.

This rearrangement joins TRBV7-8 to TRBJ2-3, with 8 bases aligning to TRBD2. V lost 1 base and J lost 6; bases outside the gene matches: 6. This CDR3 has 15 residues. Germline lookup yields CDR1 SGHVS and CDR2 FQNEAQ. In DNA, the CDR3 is TGTGCCAGCAGCTTAGTTTGGACTAGCTTTGATACGCAGTATTTT. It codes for CASSLVWTSFDTQYF.

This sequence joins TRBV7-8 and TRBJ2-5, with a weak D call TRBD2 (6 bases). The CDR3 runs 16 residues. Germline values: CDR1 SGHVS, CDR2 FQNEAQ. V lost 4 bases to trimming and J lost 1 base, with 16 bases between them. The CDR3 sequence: CASSYRGDGPQETQYF. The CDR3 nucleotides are TGTGCCAGCAGCTACCGCGGGGACGGACCCCAAGAGACCCAGTACTTC. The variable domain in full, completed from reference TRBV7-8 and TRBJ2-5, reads GAGVSQSPRYKVAKRGQDVALRCDPISGHVSLFWYQQALGQGPEFLTYFQNEAQLDKSGLPSDRFFAERPEGSVSTLKIQRTQQEDSAVYLCASSYRGDGPQETQYFGPGTRLLVL.

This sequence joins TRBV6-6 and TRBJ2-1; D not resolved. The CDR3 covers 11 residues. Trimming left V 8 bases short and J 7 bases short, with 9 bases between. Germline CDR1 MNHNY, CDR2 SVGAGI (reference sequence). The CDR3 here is CASGLMNEQFF. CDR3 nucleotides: TGTGCCAGCGGCCTCATGAATGAGCAGTTCTTC.

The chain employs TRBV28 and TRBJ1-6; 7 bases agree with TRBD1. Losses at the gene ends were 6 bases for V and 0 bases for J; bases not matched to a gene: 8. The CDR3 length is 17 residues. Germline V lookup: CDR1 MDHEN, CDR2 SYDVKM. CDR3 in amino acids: CASSGPQGNSYNSPLHF. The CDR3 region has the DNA TGTGCCAGCAGCGGCCCACAGGGGAACTCCTATAATTCACCCCTCCACTTT.

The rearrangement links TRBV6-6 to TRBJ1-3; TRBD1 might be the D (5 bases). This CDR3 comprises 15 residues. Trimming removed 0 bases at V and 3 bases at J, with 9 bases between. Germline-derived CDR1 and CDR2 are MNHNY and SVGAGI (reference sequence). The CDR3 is CASSYSSQGGNTIYF. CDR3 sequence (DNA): TGTGCCAGCAGTTACTCGTCCCAGGGTGGAAACACCATATATTTT.

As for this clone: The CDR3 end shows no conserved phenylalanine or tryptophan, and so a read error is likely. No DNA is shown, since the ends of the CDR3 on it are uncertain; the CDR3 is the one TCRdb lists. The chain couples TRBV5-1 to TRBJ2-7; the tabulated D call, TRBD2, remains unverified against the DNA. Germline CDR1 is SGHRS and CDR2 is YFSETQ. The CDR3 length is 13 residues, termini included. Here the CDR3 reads CASSQEEGGLKTL.